This T cell receptor beta chain was retrieved from a study of PD-1 blockade in mismatch repair-deficient tumors. Overall study: Patients had over ten mismatch repair-deficient cancer types and were previously treated and progressing. Study-level findings and limits: Tumor-resident clones, often undetectable pretreatment in blood, expanded then contracted after pembrolizumab.

Note on this clone: Antigen: not known.

All patients were mismatch repair deficient, assessed by either PCR or immunohistochemistry. TCRs were sequenced from three patients responding to pembrolizumab. Assay: immunoSEQ multiplex PCR; the TCRdb copy retains only in-frame clones and omits some. The repertoire holds around 100,000 clones, with 65% to 80% as singletons. CDR1 and CDR2 from the germline V gene are SQVTM and ANQGSEA. This CDR3 is built from 13 residues. The V gene end was trimmed by 4 bases and the J gene end by 4 bases; junction bases not matched to a gene: 3. J is TRBJ1-1 and V is TRBV29-1, with 10 bases fitting TRBD1. The TCR comes from an adult with mismatch repair-deficient cancer. The sequenced sample was peripheral blood, obtained roughly 60 weeks after starting pembrolizumab. The CDR3 reads CSVGQGASTEAFF. The CDR3 DNA is TGCAGCGTTGGACAGGGGGCTAGCACTGAAGCTTTCTTT.